The 21 T cell receptor beta chains given below trace back to one sample, sequenced in a study of blood T cells in healthy people across ages. With a J-beta primer mix and a sample-barcoded 5' primer, a second PCR ran 7 to 11 cycles. TCRdb independently ran MiXCR on the 5' RACE reads; one entry per CDR3 protein. The table includes almost 800,000 distinct CDR3 sequences, roughly 64% detected once. The sequenced sample consisted of blood. The receptors shown here come from a man aged 25-45 years in good health.

The chain is built from TRBV29-1 and TRBJ2-7; 9 bases are a match to TRBD2. Germline trimming cut 5 bases from V and 5 bases from J; bases unmatched to any gene: 25. The length of the CDR3 is 19 residues. Germline CDR1 reads SQVTM; CDR2 reads ANQGSEA. CDR3 residues: CSVMSQIPGLASLGHEQYF. CDR3 in DNA: TGCAGCGTTATGTCTCAGATCCCGGGACTAGCCTCATTGGGTCACGAGCAGTACTTC.

The V gene is TRBV2, the J gene TRBJ1-2; D not certain. Germline V gene lookup returns CDR1 SNHLY and CDR2 FYNNEI. Trimming pared 4 bases from V and 0 bases from J, leaving 6 bases between. This CDR3 has 13 residues. The chain's CDR3 is CASSVDANYGYTF. DNA for the CDR3: TGTGCCAGCAGTGTCGACGCTAACTATGGCTACACCTTC.

J is TRBJ2-7 and V is TRBV7-9; 11 nucleotides align to TRBD2. Trimming removed 4 bases from V and 1 base from J; junction bases left unmatched: 9. The CDR3 loop spans 17 amino acids. The germline gives CDR1 SEHNR, CDR2 FQNEAQ (reference sequence). In DNA, the CDR3 is TGTGCCAGCAGCTCGCCCCACCCTAGCGGGGGGTCCTACGAGCAGTACTTC. This encodes CASSSPHPSGGSYEQYF. The whole variable domain, remainder taken from reference TRBV7-9 and TRBJ2-7, is DTGVSQNPRHKITKRGQNVTFRCDPISEHNRLYWYRQTLGQGPEFLTYFQNEAQLEKSRLLSDRFSAERPKGSFSTLEIQRTEQGDSAMYLCASSSPHPSGGSYEQYFGPGTRLTVT.

The gene calls are TRBV9 and TRBJ2-1, with D unresolved. V was clipped by 4 bases and J by 0 bases, with 11 bases between them. Germline V lookup: CDR1 SGDLS, CDR2 YYNGEE. This CDR3 comprises 15 residues. CDR3 in DNA: TGTGCCAGCAGCCCCAGCCCGAGCTCCTACAATGAGCAGTTCTTC. This encodes CASSPSPSSYNEQFF.

As for this clonotype: A read error may be the cause here, since a much bigger clone is one base away. The chain recombines TRBV7-2 with TRBJ1-2, with a possible D match to TRBD1 (6 bases). In germline, CDR1 is SGHTA, CDR2 FQGNSA. The CDR3 runs 15 residues. V was shortened by 7 bases and J by 8 bases, with 23 bases between the two germline ends. This chain's CDR3 is CASTYRDGRIRGYTF. The CDR3 DNA is TGTGCCAGCACCTACAGGGATGGACGTATAAGAGGCTACACCTTC.

The chain has TRBV6-5 and TRBJ2-2, with no clear D. Germline V gene lookup returns CDR1 MNHEY and CDR2 SVGAGI. V lost 6 bases, J lost 6 bases, and 11 bases lay in between. The CDR3 covers 13 residues. The CDR3, as DNA: TGTGCCAGCAGCTTATTCGGGTCCGGGGAGCTGTTTTTT. Translation: CASSLFGSGELFF.

J is TRBJ1-1 and V is TRBV29-1, with unresolved D. This CDR3 comprises 11 residues. The V end was cut by 2 bases, the J end by 6 bases, with 7 bases between. The germline V gene has CDR1 SQVTM and CDR2 ANQGSEA. The DNA of the CDR3 is TGCAGCGTTGAAACGGTCCCTGAAGCTTTCTTT. Its protein product is CSVETVPEAFF.

This clonotype occurred a few times. V and J are TRBV11-2 and TRBJ2-7; the D is unclear. The CDR3 consists of 14 residues. The V gene's germline CDR1 is SGHAT and CDR2 FQNNGV. V shed 1 base and J shed 2 bases, with 9 bases lying between them. CDR3 region: CASSLVVGTYEQYF. The CDR3 DNA sequence: TGTGCCAGCAGCTTAGTTGTCGGAACCTACGAGCAGTACTTC.

The V gene is TRBV10-3, the J gene TRBJ2-5, with D unresolved. The V gene lost 4 bases and the J gene lost 0 bases, with 6 bases spanning the gap. Per the germline V gene, CDR1 is ENHRY and CDR2 is SYGVKD. The CDR3 sequence is 13 residues long. CDR3 bases: TGTGCCATCAGTGTAGAGTACCAAGAGACCCAGTACTTC. Protein product: CAISVEYQETQYF.

The J gene is TRBJ1-4, the V gene TRBV20-1; weak D call: TRBD1 (5 bases). CDR1 is DFQATT, CDR2 SNEGSKA, per germline (reference sequence). Trimming removed 2 bases from V and 2 bases from J, with 18 bases in between. The CDR3 has 17 amino acids. CDR3 nucleotide sequence: TGCAGTGCTAGAAGCCGAGGGGACTCTAGGACTAATGAAAAACTGTTTTTT. The encoded protein is CSARSRGDSRTNEKLFF.

This clonotype was seen just once. V and J are TRBV27 and TRBJ2-5; D is possibly TRBD1 (5 bases). V was shortened by 2 bases and J by 2 bases, with 12 bases between the two germline ends. Germline CDR1 and CDR2: MNHEY and SMNVEV (reference sequence). The CDR3 covers 15 residues. CDR3: CASSLTAQGQETQYF. The CDR3 DNA follows: TGTGCCAGCAGTTTAACGGCGCAGGGACAAGAGACCCAGTACTTC.

The V and J genes are TRBV20-1 and TRBJ2-3; 10 bases align to TRBD2. V gave up 3 bases and J gave up 5 bases; unmatched junction bases: 5. Germline-derived CDR1 and CDR2 are DFQATT and SNEGSKA (reference sequence). The CDR3 is 14 amino acids. The CDR3 is CSASKRGGRDTQYF. The CDR3 DNA reads as TGCAGTGCTAGTAAGCGGGGGGGCAGAGATACGCAGTATTTT.

The chain couples TRBV7-2 to TRBJ1-1, with D tentatively TRBD1 (6 bases). The V end was cut by 6 bases, the J end by 9 bases, with 17 bases between. This CDR3 spans 13 amino acids. CDR1 is SGHTA and CDR2 is FQGNSA in the germline V gene. CDR3 residues: CASRAGGAAQAFF. CDR3 in DNA: TGTGCCAGCAGGGCGGGGGGGGCGGCCCAAGCTTTCTTT. Together with reference TRBV7-2 and TRBJ1-1, the CDR3 gives the full variable domain: GAGVSQSPSNKVTEKGKDVELRCDPISGHTALYWYRQSLGQGLEFLIYFQGNSAPDKSGLPSDRFSAERTGGSVSTLTIQRTQQEDSAVYLCASRAGGAAQAFFGQGTRLTVV.

The rearrangement links TRBV28 to TRBJ2-5, with 7 bases matching TRBD2. Per germline, CDR1 MDHEN and CDR2 SYDVKM. V lost 6 bases and J lost 5; bases outside the gene matches: 15. The CDR3 length is 16 residues. The CDR3 spells CASSPRTGLEAETQYF. In DNA form, the CDR3 reads TGTGCCAGCAGCCCACGAACCGGACTAGAGGCTGAGACCCAGTACTTC. The whole variable domain, remainder taken from reference TRBV28 and TRBJ2-5, is DVKVTQSSRYLVKRTGEKVFLECVQDMDHENMFWYRQDPGLGLRLIYFSYDVKMKEKGDIPEGYSVSREKKERFSLILESASTNQTSMYLCASSPRTGLEAETQYFGPGTRLLVL.

The chain employs TRBV7-9 and TRBJ2-1, with a weak D call TRBD1 (6 bases). Per germline, CDR1 SEHNR and CDR2 FQNEAQ (reference sequence). V lost 5 bases, J lost 3 bases, and 11 bases lay in between. This CDR3 spans 14 amino acids. CDR3 DNA sequence: TGTGCCAGCAGCGAACGGACAGTCTACAATGAGCAGTTCTTC. It specifies CASSERTVYNEQFF.

The rearrangement uses TRBV6-6 and TRBJ2-3, with 7 bases aligning to TRBD2. Germline CDR1 is MNHNY and CDR2 is SVGAGI (reference sequence). There are 15 residues in the CDR3. J was trimmed by 6 bases and V by 4 bases; bases with no gene match: 10. The CDR3 reads CASSLLADVGDTQYF. The CDR3 DNA follows: TGTGCCAGCAGTTTGCTAGCGGACGTTGGGGATACGCAGTATTTT.

J is TRBJ2-3 and V is TRBV30; D is undetermined. Trimming stripped 4 bases from V and 0 bases from J, with 8 bases between. Germline V CDR1 and CDR2: GTSNPN, SVGIG (reference sequence). This CDR3 is 13 amino acids long. The CDR3 here is CAWNLRSTDTQYF. The CDR3 coding sequence is TGTGCCTGGAATCTCCGGAGCACAGATACGCAGTATTTT.

V is TRBV27 and J is TRBJ1-1, with D uncertain. CDR1 and CDR2 (germline): MNHEY, SMNVEV (reference sequence). The CDR3 extends over 13 amino acids. V was pared by 8 bases and J by 2 bases, with 12 bases between. The CDR3 bases are TGTGCCAGCCAAGTCGGACCTAACACTGAAGCTTTCTTT. It translates to CASQVGPNTEAFF.

The genes are TRBV4-1 and TRBJ2-4; TRBD2 might be the D (6 bases). TRBJ2-7 explains the end of the DNA better; the J call may be wrong. CDR3 length: 17 amino acids. The germline V gene encodes CDR1 MGHRA and CDR2 YSYEKL. CDR3 residues: CASSRQVTPGTPYEQYF. CDR3 nucleotides: TGCGCCAGCAGCCGCCAAGTCACTCCCGGGACTCCCTACGAGCAGTACTTC.

This clonotype has just a few counts. This chain joins TRBV7-2 and TRBJ2-6; no clear D gene. This CDR3 has 15 amino acids. Germline CDR1 SGHTA, CDR2 FQGNSA. The germline V and J ends were trimmed by 1 base and 2 bases, with 6 bases remaining between them. The CDR3 loop is CASSLVGAGANVLTF. Here the CDR3 DNA reads TGTGCCAGCAGCTTAGTTGGGGCTGGGGCCAACGTCCTGACTTTC.

The chain links TRBV6-2 or TRBV6-3 to TRBJ2-5, with 7 bases lining up with TRBD2. Germline assignment: CDR1 MNHEY and CDR2 SVGEGT. With V trimmed by 2 bases and J by 2 bases, 8 bases remained unmatched. CDR3 length: 16 residues. The CDR3, as DNA: TGTGCCAGCAGTTACCCCCGTAGGACTAGTCAAGAGACCCAGTACTTC. Translated, it gives CASSYPRRTSQETQYF.